This T cell receptor beta chain was found in a study of cytomegalovirus exposure and HLA in healthy donors. Broader study findings: High specificity and sensitivity for cytomegalovirus status were reported for the classifier. The study flagged approximately 180 TCR beta chains as cytomegalovirus-associated. A later analysis, which compared TCR beta chains of equal frequency, found the HLA-associated ones more clonally expanded.

CDR1 is SGHVS and CDR2 is FQNEAQ in the germline V gene. V lost 0 bases to trimming and J lost 0 bases; unmatched junction nucleotides: 5. The CDR3 has 17 residues. The PCR used 60 Vbeta and 13 Jbeta primers. Method: immunoSEQ multiplex PCR; TCRdb's copy keeps in-frame clones and lacks some. The repertoire holds 150,000 to 200,000 clones, around 78% seen once, with over 2.5% in the top ten. Turning to this clone: Its antigen is undetermined.

This rearrangement joins TRBV7-8 to TRBJ1-1, with TRBD1 identical over 9 bases. The receptor's source is a woman aged 45 to 65 in good health and CMV-seropositive. Sequenced material: PBMCs. The CDR3: CASSLAQQGAVNTEAFF. CDR3 nucleotide sequence: TGTGCCAGCAGCTTAGCGCAACAGGGGGCCGTGAACACTGAAGCTTTCTTT.